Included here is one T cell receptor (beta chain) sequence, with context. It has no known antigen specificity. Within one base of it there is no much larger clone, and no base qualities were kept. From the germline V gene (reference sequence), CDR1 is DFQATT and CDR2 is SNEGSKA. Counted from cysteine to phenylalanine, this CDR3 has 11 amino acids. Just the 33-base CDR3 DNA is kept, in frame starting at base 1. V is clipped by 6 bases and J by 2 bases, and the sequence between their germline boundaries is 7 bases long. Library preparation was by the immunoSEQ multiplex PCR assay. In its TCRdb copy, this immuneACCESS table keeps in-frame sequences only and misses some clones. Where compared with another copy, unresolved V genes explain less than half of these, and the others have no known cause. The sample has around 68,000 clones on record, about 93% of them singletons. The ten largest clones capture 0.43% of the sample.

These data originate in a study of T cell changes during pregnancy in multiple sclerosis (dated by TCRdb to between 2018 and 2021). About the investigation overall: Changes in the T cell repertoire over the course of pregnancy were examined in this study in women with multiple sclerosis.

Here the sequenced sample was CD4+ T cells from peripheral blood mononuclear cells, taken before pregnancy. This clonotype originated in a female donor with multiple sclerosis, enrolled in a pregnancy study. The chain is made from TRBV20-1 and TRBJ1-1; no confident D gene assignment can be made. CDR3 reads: CSALTNTEAFF. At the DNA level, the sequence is TGCAGTGCCCTGACAAACACTGAAGCTTTCTTT.